This is a list of T cell receptor beta chains from one sample in a study of cytomegalovirus exposure and HLA in healthy donors. The data were produced by immunoSEQ multiplex PCR, yet TCRdb's version contains in-frame clones alone and is incomplete. The repertoire holds about 180,000 clones, with around nine tenths as singletons. Sequences were obtained from PBMCs. The receptors were sampled from a woman in her twenties or thirties in good health and CMV-seronegative. CDR3s include the opening cysteine and the closing phenylalanine or tryptophan. D genes are given only for firm matches. Size is omitted from some rows. Given values are once, few, many or a class for expanded clones.

d_call,clone_size,j_call,v_call,cdr3_aa,cdr3_nt
.,.,TRBJ2-7,TRBV6-6,CASSYGQTYEQYF,TGTGCCAGCAGTTACGGGCAGACCTACGAGCAGTACTTC
.,.,TRBJ1-2,TRBV14,CASSPRIGASYGYTF,TGTGCCAGCAGCCCCCGTATAGGGGCGTCCTATGGCTACACCTTC
TRBD1,.,TRBJ1-2,TRBV7-9,CASSLEVRGWTF,TGTGCCAGCAGCTTAGAGGTCAGGGGGTGGACCTTC
TRBD2,once,TRBJ2-7,TRBV6-5,CASSYFGSGGHEQYF,TGTGCCAGCAGTTACTTTGGGAGCGGGGGCCACGAGCAGTACTTC
.,few,TRBJ1-4,TRBV2,CASSERGGRKEKLFF,TGTGCCAGCAGTGAAAGGGGGGGCAGGAAGGAAAAACTGTTTTTT
.,.,TRBJ2-2,TRBV4-3,CASSPAGNGELFF,TGCGCCAGCAGCCCCGCGGGGAACGGGGAGCTGTTTTTT
TRBD1,few,TRBJ1-5,TRBV19,CATHRPGTADQPQHF,TGTGCCACTCATAGACCTGGGACAGCTGATCAGCCCCAGCATTTT
TRBD2,.,TRBJ2-3,TRBV6-1,CASSERSSGGTDTQYF,TGTGCCAGCAGTGAAAGGTCTAGCGGGGGCACAGATACGCAGTATTTT
.,.,TRBJ1-5,TRBV7-9,CCSAMVKGKSNQPQHF,TGCTGTTCGGCTATGGTCAAGGGGAAAAGCAATCAGCCCCAGCATTTT
.,.,TRBJ1-1,TRBV5-1,CASSLAREGTEAFF,TGCGCCAGCAGCTTGGCCCGGGAGGGGACTGAAGCTTTCTTT
TRBD2,.,TRBJ2-2,TRBV4-2,CASSQEAGGYTGELFF,TGTGCCAGCAGCCAAGAAGCGGGGGGGTACACCGGGGAGCTGTTTTTT
TRBD2,.,TRBJ2-2,TRBV14,CASSLTSGANTGELFF,TGTGCCAGCAGCTTGACTAGCGGGGCGAACACCGGGGAGCTGTTTTTT
.,.,TRBJ2-1,TRBV5-6,CASSLGRDSYNEQFF,TGTGCCAGCAGCCTAGGACGGGATTCCTACAATGAGCAGTTCTTC
TRBD2,.,TRBJ2-3,TRBV6-1,CASSGAGQGNTQYF,TGTGCCAGCAGTGGAGCGGGGCAGGGAAATACGCAGTATTTT
.,once,TRBJ2-5,TRBV13,CASSLAQGETQYF,TGTGCCAGCAGCTTAGCCCAGGGAGAGACCCAGTACTTC
TRBD1,.,TRBJ1-2,TRBV7-9,CASSSWTGNYGYTF,TGTGCCAGCAGCTCATGGACAGGGAACTATGGCTACACCTTC
.,.,TRBJ1-1,TRBV10-2,CASSEGWGGRTEAFF,TGCGCCAGCAGTGAGGGGTGGGGGGGGAGGACTGAAGCTTTCTTT
TRBD2,.,TRBJ2-1,TRBV6-5,CASARGLEVNEQFF,TGTGCCAGCGCACGGGGACTAGAAGTCAATGAGCAGTTCTTC
TRBD1,.,TRBJ1-1,TRBV11-2,CASSLLQGGNTEAFF,TGTGCCAGCAGCTTACTTCAGGGGGGGAACACTGAAGCTTTCTTT
TRBD1,.,TRBJ1-1,TRBV4-3,CASSQQGVTEAFF,TGCGCCAGCAGCCAACAGGGGGTGACTGAAGCTTTCTTT
TRBD2,few,TRBJ2-3,TRBV18,CASSRTSGTDTQYF,TGTGCCAGCTCGAGGACTAGCGGCACAGATACGCAGTATTTT
TRBD1,.,TRBJ1-2,TRBV27,CASSFGGTGLTYGYTF,TGTGCCAGCAGTTTCGGAGGGACAGGCTTGACCTATGGCTACACCTTC